This TCR beta chain is from a study of T cell changes during pregnancy in multiple sclerosis. CDR1 LNHDA and CDR2 SQIVND come from the germline V gene (reference sequence). The CDR3 extends over 15 amino acids. The V gene lost 2 bases and the J gene lost 0 bases, with 8 bases spanning the gap. TCRdb's table, derived via immunoSEQ multiplex PCR, lists solely in-frame clones and lacks some. The table lists 35,000 to 55,000 clones, about nine tenths of them singletons. The sample was CD4+ T cells from peripheral blood mononuclear cells, taken after pregnancy. This receptor was taken from a female donor with multiple sclerosis, enrolled in a pregnancy study. V usage is TRBV19 and J usage is TRBJ1-5; D is undetermined. The CDR3 DNA follows: TGTGCCAGTAGTATATTGGGCGATAGCAATCAGCCCCAGCATTTT. Translating it yields CASSILGDSNQPQHF.